The next 10 T cell receptor beta chains were all read from a single sample in a study of shared clonotypes between healthy human individuals. TCRdb keeps only in-frame clones here, not all; method: immunoSEQ multiplex PCR. The sample yields under 850,000 clones, roughly 72% seen once. The specimen was memory CD4+ T cells sorted from blood. Documented subset: CD45RA-negative fraction. The receptors were gathered from a woman younger than 45 in good health.

The chain links TRBV4-1 to TRBJ2-2; 11 bases agree with TRBD2. CDR3 length equals 17 residues. Germline V gene data show CDR1 as MGHRA and CDR2 as YSYEKL. V lost 0 bases, J lost 7 bases, and 7 bases stayed unmatched. For the CDR3, the DNA is TGCGCCAGCAGCCAAGATATGGCTAGCGGGAGGAGCGGGGAGCTGTTTTTT. It specifies CASSQDMASGRSGELFF.

This rearrangement joins TRBV28 to TRBJ2-4; a weak D match, TRBD1 (6 bases). Germline V gives CDR1 MDHEN, CDR2 SYDVKM. The CDR3 is made up of 15 amino acids. V gave up 5 bases and J gave up 3 bases, with 14 bases separating them. In nucleotides, the CDR3 is TGTGCCAGCAGTGATCCAGGGGCAGTCAAAAACATTCAGTACTTC. This encodes CASSDPGAVKNIQYF.

This clone was observed a few times. The CDR3 spells CASSLFPGNQPQHF. For the CDR3, the DNA is TGTGCCAGCAGTTTATTTCCTGGCAATCAGCCCCAGCATTTT. This sequence joins TRBV27 and TRBJ1-5; the D is unclear. The CDR3 runs 14 residues. Trimming took off 1 base at V and 2 bases at J, with 6 bases between the two ends. Germline V gene sequence: CDR1 MNHEY, CDR2 SMNVEV (reference sequence).

The V gene is TRBV6-5, the J gene TRBJ2-7, with D possibly TRBD1 on 6 matching bases. V was clipped by 2 bases and J by 0 bases, with 11 bases between them. This CDR3 comprises 15 residues. The germline CDR1 and CDR2 sequences are MNHEY and SVGAGI. For the CDR3, the DNA is TGTGCCAGCAGTTACGCAGGGGTGGGCTCCTACGAGCAGTACTTC. This codes for CASSYAGVGSYEQYF.

This chain joins TRBV4-1 and TRBJ2-7, with unresolved D. CDR3 length: 17 residues. V lost 0 bases to trimming and J lost 1 base, with 16 bases between them. Germline V lookup: CDR1 MGHRA, CDR2 YSYEKL. CDR3 loop: CASSQEQTAVRSYEQYF. The CDR3 DNA reads TGCGCCAGCAGCCAAGAACAGACCGCGGTGAGGTCCTACGAGCAGTACTTC.

The V call is TRBV5-1, the J call TRBJ2-7; D unclear. The CDR3 is made up of 14 amino acids. V lost 2 bases to trimming and J lost 1 base, with 10 bases between them. The germline V gene has CDR1 SGHRS and CDR2 YFSETQ. CDR3 DNA sequence: TGCGCCAGCAGCTTTTCAGGAGATTCCTACGAGCAGTACTTC. Translation: CASSFSGDSYEQYF. Variable domain in full (rest from reference TRBV5-1 and TRBJ2-7): KAGVTQTPRYLIKTRGQQVTLSCSPISGHRSVSWYQQTPGQGLQFLFEYFSETQRNKGNFPGRFSGRQFSNSRSEMNVSTLELGDSALYLCASSFSGDSYEQYFGPGTRLTVT.

In this sample, this clone turned up a few times. The genes are TRBV4-1 and TRBJ2-1; D gene ambiguous. The CDR3 consists of 16 residues. The V gene's germline CDR1 is MGHRA and CDR2 YSYEKL. V was pared by 3 bases and J by 8 bases, with 20 bases between. CDR3 residues: CASSHQDLVLVHEQFF. DNA of the CDR3: TGCGCCAGCAGCCACCAGGACCTAGTTCTGGTGCATGAGCAGTTCTTC.

The rearrangement uses TRBV5-1 and TRBJ1-3; the D gene is possibly TRBD1 (6 bases). Germline V gene lookup returns CDR1 SGHRS and CDR2 YFSETQ. CDR3 size: 14 residues. Trimming pared 4 bases from V and 2 bases from J, leaving 10 bases between. Written as DNA, the CDR3 is TGCGCCAGCAGCGTCGGGACAACTGGAAACACCATATATTTT. This gives the protein CASSVGTTGNTIYF.

CDR3 sequence reads: CASKTGPGDGYTF. CDR3 nucleotide sequence: TGTGCCAGTAAAACGGGTCCGGGGGATGGCTACACCTTC. V usage is TRBV28 and J usage is TRBJ1-2; a weak D match, TRBD1 (5 bases). Trimming shortened V by 9 bases and J by 6 bases, and 17 bases separated the two germline ends. Germline V gene data show CDR1 as MDHEN and CDR2 as SYDVKM. The CDR3 loop spans 13 amino acids.

A few counts support this clone. The chain employs TRBV27 and TRBJ2-7; TRBD2 might be the D (5 bases). This CDR3 is 14 amino acids long. CDR1 is MNHEY and CDR2 is SMNVEV in the germline V gene (reference sequence). V was trimmed by 4 bases and J by 0 bases, leaving 10 bases between them. The CDR3 loop is CASSSTGSSYEQYF. CDR3 coding DNA: TGTGCCAGCAGTTCGACGGGGAGCTCCTACGAGCAGTACTTC.